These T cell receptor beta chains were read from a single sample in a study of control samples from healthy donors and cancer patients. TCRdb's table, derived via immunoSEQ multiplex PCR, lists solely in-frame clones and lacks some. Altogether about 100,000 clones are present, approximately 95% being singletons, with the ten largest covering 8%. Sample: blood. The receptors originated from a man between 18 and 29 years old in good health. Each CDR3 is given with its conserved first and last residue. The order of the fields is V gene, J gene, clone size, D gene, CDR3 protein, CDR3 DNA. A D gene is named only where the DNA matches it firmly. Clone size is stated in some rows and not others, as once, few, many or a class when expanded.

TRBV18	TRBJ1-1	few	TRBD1	CASSRQGAGTEAFF	TGTGCCAGCTCAAGACAGGGGGCAGGCACTGAAGCTTTCTTT
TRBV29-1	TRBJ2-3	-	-	CSVRTVTDTQYF	TGCAGCGTTAGGACAGTCACAGATACGCAGTATTTT
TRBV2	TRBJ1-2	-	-	CVDSINYGYTF	TGTGTCGACAGTATTAACTATGGCTACACCTTC
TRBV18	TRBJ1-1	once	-	CASSPPMQGRVEAFF	TGTGCCAGCTCACCACCCATGCAGGGGAGGGTCGAAGCTTTCTTT
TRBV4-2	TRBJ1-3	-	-	CASSQEAVSGNTIYF	TGTGCCAGCAGCCAAGAGGCAGTCTCTGGAAACACCATATATTTT
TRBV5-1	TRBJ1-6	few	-	CASSFQSISHNSPLHF	TGCGCCAGCAGCTTCCAGTCGATCTCTCATAATTCACCCCTCCACTTT
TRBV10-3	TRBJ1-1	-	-	CAISGQDGGTEAFF	TGTGCCATCAGTGGACAGGATGGGGGCACTGAAGCTTTCTTT
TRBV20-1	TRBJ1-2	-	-	CSGGTYGYTF	TGCAGTGGAGGGACCTATGGCTACACCTTC
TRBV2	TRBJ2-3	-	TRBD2	CASSEAHGGSGDTQYF	TGTGCCAGCAGTGAAGCTCACGGCGGGAGTGGGGATACGCAGTATTTT
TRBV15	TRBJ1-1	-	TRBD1	CATSRDSFRQGYTEAFF	TGTGCCACCAGCAGAGATAGTTTTCGACAGGGGTACACTGAAGCTTTCTTT
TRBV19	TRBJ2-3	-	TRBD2	CASSMVRPSAGTDTQYF	TGTGCCAGTAGTATGGTAAGGCCTTCAGCGGGAACAGATACGCAGTATTTT
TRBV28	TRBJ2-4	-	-	CASSLGGANNIQYF	TGTGCCAGCAGTTTAGGGGGCGCAAATAACATTCAGTACTTC
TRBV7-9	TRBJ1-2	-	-	CASSFLRFSGYTF	TGTGCCAGCAGTTTTCTCAGGTTCAGCGGCTACACCTTC
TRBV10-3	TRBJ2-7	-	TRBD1	CAISRGRTYEQYF	TGTGCCATCAGTAGGGGGCGTACCTACGAGCAGTACTTC
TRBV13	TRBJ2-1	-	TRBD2	CASGGLAGPYNEQFF	TGTGCCAGCGGGGGACTAGCGGGTCCCTACAATGAGCAGTTCTTC
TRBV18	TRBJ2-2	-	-	CASSPPAISTFTGELFF	TGTGCCAGCTCACCGCCGGCCATCTCGACTTTCACCGGGGAGCTGTTTTTT
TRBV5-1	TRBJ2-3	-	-	CASSLLGTGTDTQYF	TGCGCCAGCAGCTTGTTGGGCACCGGCACAGATACGCAGTATTTT
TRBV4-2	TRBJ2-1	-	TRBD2	CASSQVGGRFNNEQFF	TGTGCCAGCAGCCAAGTAGGCGGGAGATTCAACAATGAGCAGTTCTTC
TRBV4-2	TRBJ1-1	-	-	CASSQATENTEAFF	TGTGCCAGCAGCCAAGCGACAGAGAACACTGAAGCTTTCTTT
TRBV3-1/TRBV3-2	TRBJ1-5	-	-	CASSHQSGPQHF	TGTGCCAGCAGCCATCAATCGGGGCCCCAGCATTTT
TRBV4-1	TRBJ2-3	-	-	CASSRFTDTQYF	TGCGCCAGCAGTCGATTCACAGATACGCAGTATTTT
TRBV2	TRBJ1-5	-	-	CASKLGGGANQPQHF	TGTGCCAGCAAATTGGGGGGTGGGGCAAATCAGCCCCAGCATTTT
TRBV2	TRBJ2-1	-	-	CASSEGRGSYNEQFF	TGTGCCAGCAGTGAGGGCAGGGGCTCCTACAATGAGCAGTTCTTC
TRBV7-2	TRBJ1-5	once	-	CASSLRFGQPQHF	TGTGCCAGCAGCTTAAGGTTTGGCCAGCCCCAGCATTTT
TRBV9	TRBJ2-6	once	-	CASSPSSGFSGANVLTF	TGTGCCAGCAGCCCCTCGTCAGGGTTTTCTGGGGCCAACGTCCTGACTTTC
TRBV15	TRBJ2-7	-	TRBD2	CATSRDGLAGPYEQYF	TGTGCCACCAGCAGAGATGGACTAGCGGGACCCTACGAGCAGTACTTC
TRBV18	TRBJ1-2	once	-	CASSPQPPSLRDDGYTF	TGTGCCAGCTCACCCCAACCACCCTCACTACGAGACGATGGCTACACCTTC
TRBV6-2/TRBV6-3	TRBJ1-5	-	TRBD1	CASSYPLGGGGSNQPQHF	TGTGCCAGCAGTTACCCCCTCGGAGGGGGCGGAAGCAATCAGCCCCAGCATTTT
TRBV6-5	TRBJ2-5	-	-	CASSWDNRQETQYF	TGTGCCAGCAGTTGGGACAACCGTCAAGAGACCCAGTACTTC
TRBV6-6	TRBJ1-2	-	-	CASSYSPWGGYGYTF	TGTGCCAGCAGTTACTCGCCCTGGGGGGGCTATGGCTACACCTTC
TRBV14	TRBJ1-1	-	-	CASSHQPVGTTEAFF	TGTGCCAGCAGCCACCAACCGGTTGGGACCACTGAAGCTTTCTTT
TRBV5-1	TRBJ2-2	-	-	CASTKRLATNTGELFF	TGCGCCAGCACTAAGCGGCTAGCTACGAACACCGGGGAGCTGTTTTTT
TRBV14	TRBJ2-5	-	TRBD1	CASSHPRQPRTGVLDYGKETQYF	TGTGCCAGCAGCCATCCCAGGCAGCCGAGGACAGGGGTCTTGGATTATGGAAAAGAGACCCAGTACTTC
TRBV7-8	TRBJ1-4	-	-	CASNFDTAGEKLFF	TGTGCCAGCAACTTTGACACGGCCGGGGAAAAACTGTTTTTT
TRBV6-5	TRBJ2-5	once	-	CASKRQRAGSETQYF	TGTGCCAGCAAACGACAGAGGGCCGGTTCAGAGACCCAGTACTTC
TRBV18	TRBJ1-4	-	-	CASSQITGAVKEKLFF	TGTGCCAGCTCCCAAATAACTGGGGCTGTTAAGGAAAAACTGTTTTTT
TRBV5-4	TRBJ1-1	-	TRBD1	CASSPPGQGKNTEAFF	TGTGCCAGCAGCCCCCCGGGACAGGGGAAGAACACTGAAGCTTTCTTT
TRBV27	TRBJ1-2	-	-	CASSRVPLRSGYTF	TGTGCCAGCAGCCGGGTCCCCCTGAGGTCGGGCTACACCTTC
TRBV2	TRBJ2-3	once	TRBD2	CASSVTGTSGGPTSTDTQYF	TGTGCCAGCAGTGTCACCGGGACTAGCGGGGGTCCAACTAGCACAGATACGCAGTATTTT
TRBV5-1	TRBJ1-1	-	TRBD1	CASSWTLGDSTEAFF	TGCGCCAGCAGCTGGACGCTGGGGGACAGCACTGAAGCTTTCTTT
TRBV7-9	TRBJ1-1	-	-	CASSLEGSQNTEAFF	TGTGCCAGCAGCTTAGAGGGGAGCCAGAACACTGAAGCTTTCTTT
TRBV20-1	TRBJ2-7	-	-	CSANSGYEQYF	TGCAGTGCTAACAGTGGCTACGAGCAGTACTTC
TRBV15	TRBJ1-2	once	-	CATSQSQGSLPLGNGYTF	TGTGCCACCAGCCAAAGCCAGGGCAGCCTACCTTTGGGGAATGGCTACACCTTC
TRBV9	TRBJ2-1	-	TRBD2	CASSFIAGAYNEQFF	TGTGCCAGCAGCTTCATAGCGGGAGCCTACAATGAGCAGTTCTTC
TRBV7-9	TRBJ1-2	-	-	CASSSARVDYGYTF	TGTGCCAGCAGCTCAGCCAGGGTCGACTATGGCTACACCTTC
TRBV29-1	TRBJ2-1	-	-	CSSRTLADEQFF	TGCAGCTCGCGGACTCTCGCGGATGAGCAGTTCTTC
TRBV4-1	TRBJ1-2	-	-	CASSQDRYYGYTF	TGCGCCAGCAGCCAAGACAGATACTATGGCTACACCTTC
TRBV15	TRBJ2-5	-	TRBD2	CATSRFTGLAVEETQYF	TGTGCCACCAGCAGATTCACCGGACTAGCGGTGGAAGAGACCCAGTACTTC
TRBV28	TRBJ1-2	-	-	CASSLSSGVHGYTF	TGTGCCAGCAGTTTATCCTCGGGGGTCCATGGCTACACCTTC
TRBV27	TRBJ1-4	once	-	CASQTRGGWEKLFF	TGTGCCAGCCAAACCCGCGGGGGCTGGGAAAAACTGTTTTTT
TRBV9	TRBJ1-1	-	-	CASSVVGGNTEAFF	TGTGCCAGCAGCGTAGTCGGGGGGAACACTGAAGCTTTCTTT
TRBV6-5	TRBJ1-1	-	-	CAAGGEEGGGTEAFF	TGTGCCGCAGGTGGGGAGGAGGGGGGCGGCACTGAAGCTTTCTTT
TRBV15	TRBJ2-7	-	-	CATSRDSGGVYEQYF	TGTGCCACCAGCAGAGATTCGGGCGGGGTCTACGAGCAGTACTTC
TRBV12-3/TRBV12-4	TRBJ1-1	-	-	CASSYPWTEAFF	TGTGCCAGCAGTTATCCCTGGACTGAAGCTTTCTTT
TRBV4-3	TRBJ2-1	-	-	CASSLRFPSGLYNEQFF	TGCGCCAGCAGCCTCCGGTTCCCAAGCGGGCTATACAATGAGCAGTTCTTC
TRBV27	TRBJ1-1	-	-	CASSSGTSAFF	TGTGCCAGCAGCTCCGGGACCTCGGCTTTCTTT
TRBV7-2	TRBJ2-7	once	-	CASSLAPLIF	TGTGCCAGCAGCTTAGCACCCCTAATTTTC